A single sample is the source of the 26 T cell receptor beta chains below, sequenced in a study of cytomegalovirus exposure and HLA in healthy donors. Researchers ran the PCR with 60 Vbeta and 13 Jbeta primers. Some clones are missing from TCRdb's copy, which holds only in-frame ones; the method was immunoSEQ multiplex PCR. The sample contains about 100,000 clones, approximately 70% of which appear only once. Material: PBMCs. These receptors originate from a man aged 40-49 years in good health and CMV-seropositive.

The chain combines TRBV10-3 with TRBJ1-2, with 7 bases that match TRBD1. This CDR3 has 12 residues. Germline V gene sequence: CDR1 ENHRY, CDR2 SYGVKD. V lost 8 bases to trimming and J lost 4 bases; unmatched junction nucleotides: 4. The CDR3 sequence: CAIHRGTYGYTF. The CDR3 nucleotides are TGTGCCATCCACAGGGGAACCTATGGCTACACCTTC.

The V call is TRBV6-1, the J call TRBJ1-2, with D possibly TRBD1 on 6 matching bases. The CDR3 length is 15 residues. Germline loops: CDR1 MNHNS, CDR2 SASEGT. V was shortened by 5 bases and J by 6 bases, with 19 bases between the two germline ends. The CDR3 region is CASSSTGQIGDGYTF. The CDR3 DNA sequence: TGTGCCAGCAGTAGTACGGGACAAATAGGGGATGGCTACACCTTC.

This clone occurred a few times. The V and J genes are TRBV5-1 and TRBJ2-7; D call uncertain. The CDR3 contains 13 residues. V lost 7 bases and J 3 bases, leaving 14 bases between the germline ends. Germline V gene lookup returns CDR1 SGHRS and CDR2 YFSETQ. CDR3 region: CASGPRSVYEQYF. CDR3 DNA: TGCGCCAGCGGCCCCCGGAGCGTCTACGAGCAGTACTTC.

V and J are TRBV7-2 and TRBJ1-2; D uncertain. This CDR3 spans 14 amino acids. CDR1 is SGHTA, CDR2 FQGNSA, per germline. Trimming removed 3 bases from V and 0 bases from J, with 8 bases in between. The DNA of the CDR3 is TGTGCCAGCAGCTTCGGGCGGGCTAACTATGGCTACACCTTC. This codes for CASSFGRANYGYTF. The full variable domain, with the rest looked up from reference TRBV7-2 and TRBJ1-2, is GAGVSQSPSNKVTEKGKDVELRCDPISGHTALYWYRQSLGQGLEFLIYFQGNSAPDKSGLPSDRFSAERTGGSVSTLTIQRTQQEDSAVYLCASSFGRANYGYTFGSGTRLTVV.

The J gene is TRBJ1-2, the V gene TRBV7-8; D is uncertain. Trimming removed 1 base from V and 3 bases from J, with 12 bases in between. Germline V gene sequence: CDR1 SGHVS, CDR2 FQNEAQ. CDR3 length: 15 residues. CDR3 DNA sequence: TGTGCCAGCAGCTTAGGGCTAACAGCTTACTATGGCTACACCTTC. Its protein product is CASSLGLTAYYGYTF.

The rearrangement joins TRBV28 to TRBJ1-2, with D possibly TRBD1 on 6 matching bases. There are 12 residues in the CDR3. CDR1 is MDHEN and CDR2 is SYDVKM in the germline V gene. With 7 bases removed from V and 2 bases from J, the gap between germline ends came to 8 bases. CDR3 amino acids: CASNGQNYGYTF. The CDR3 DNA reads as TGTGCCAGCAATGGACAGAACTATGGCTACACCTTC.

The rearrangement uses TRBV5-1 and TRBJ2-3, with D perhaps matching TRBD2 (5 bases). The CDR3 consists of 14 residues. The V gene lost 1 base and the J gene lost 3 bases, with 9 bases spanning the gap. Germline-derived CDR1 and CDR2 are SGHRS and YFSETQ. The CDR3 region has the DNA TGCGCCAGCAGCTTGAGTCTAGCTACAGATACGCAGTATTTT. This encodes CASSLSLATDTQYF.

This clone was detected once. The genes are TRBV9 and TRBJ2-7, with D tentatively TRBD2 (5 bases). This CDR3 comprises 13 residues. Germline CDR1 SGDLS, CDR2 YYNGEE. V was cut by 4 bases and J by 2 bases, with 10 bases left in between. Here the CDR3 reads CASSPLGTYEQYF. DNA for the CDR3: TGTGCCAGCAGCCCACTCGGGACCTACGAGCAGTACTTC. Based on the CDR3 plus reference TRBV9 and TRBJ2-7, the full variable domain is DSGVTQTPKHLITATGQRVTLRCSPRSGDLSVYWYQQSLDQGLQFLIQYYNGEERAKGNILERFSAQQFPDLHSELNLSSLELGDSALYFCASSPLGTYEQYFGPGTRLTVT.

As for this clone: The junction departs from the called germline gene at one end, perhaps through a read error. The rearrangement links TRBV7-9 to TRBJ1-4; D is uncertain. Germline CDR1 SEHNR, CDR2 FQNEAQ (reference sequence). The CDR3 is 16 amino acids. In DNA form, the CDR3 reads TGTTCCAGCAGCTACGGAGGAGCTGCAACTAATGAAAAACTGTTTTTT. Protein sequence: CSSSYGGAATNEKLFF.

CDR3 amino acids: CASSQLPGLLETQYF. For the CDR3, the DNA is TGCGCCAGCAGCCAACTTCCGGGACTCTTAGAGACCCAGTACTTC. The J gene is TRBJ2-5, the V gene TRBV4-1; D might be TRBD2 (6 bases). Germline-derived CDR1 and CDR2 are MGHRA and YSYEKL. The CDR3 spans 15 residues. V lost 2 bases and J lost 4, with 14 bases in between.

CDR3 in DNA: TGTGCCAGCAGCTTAGGCGGAGTCAATGAGCAGTTCTTC. Translation gives CASSLGGVNEQFF. The chain has TRBV7-2 and TRBJ2-1, with D unclear. This CDR3 has 13 amino acids. V lost 1 base and J lost 6, with 7 bases in between. The germline gives CDR1 SGHTA, CDR2 FQGNSA.

V and J are TRBV6-1 and TRBJ2-7; no firm D call. Per the germline V gene, CDR1 is MNHNS and CDR2 is SASEGT. The V and J ends lost 0 bases and 4 bases respectively, with 16 bases between them. The CDR3 is 16 amino acids. In nucleotides, the CDR3 is TGTGCCAGCAGTGAAGCGTGGGCAAGTAATAGTTACGAGCAGTACGTC. Its protein product is CASSEAWASNSYEQYV.

CDR3 in DNA: TGCGCCAGCAGCCCGCGGGGCCCGGGAAACACCGGGGAGCTGTTTTTT. The encoded protein is CASSPRGPGNTGELFF. The chain couples TRBV5-1 to TRBJ2-2; D possibly corresponds to TRBD2 (6 bases). The CDR3 has 16 residues. CDR1 and CDR2 (germline): SGHRS, YFSETQ. The V and J ends lost 4 bases and 2 bases respectively, with 15 bases between them.

The rearrangement joins TRBV28 to TRBJ2-7, with 7 positions matching TRBD1. The germline CDR1 and CDR2 sequences are MDHEN and SYDVKM. CDR3 length equals 16 residues. J lost 0 bases, V lost 4 bases, and 9 bases had no gene match. CDR3 nucleotides: TGTGCCAGCAGTTCGGATCGGACAGGCAGCTCCTACGAGCAGTACTTC. It codes for CASSSDRTGSSYEQYF.

This clone was counted a few times. The chain employs TRBV6-4 and TRBJ2-2; D perhaps matches TRBD2 (6 bases). The CDR3 extends over 14 amino acids. The V end lost 4 bases, the J end lost 1 base, and 7 bases lay between the germline ends. Germline V gene data show CDR1 as MRHNA and CDR2 as SNTAGT. DNA for the CDR3: TGTGCCAGCAGTGTGGGAGGGAACACCGGGGAGCTGTTTTTT. It yields the protein CASSVGGNTGELFF.

Turning to this clone: No conserved phenylalanine or tryptophan is present at the end of the CDR3, so a read error is the likely explanation. The rearrangement uses TRBV6-5 and TRBJ2-3; D remains unclear. With the DNA end fitting TRBJ1-5 better, the J assignment may be wrong. There are 15 residues in the CDR3. Germline V gene lookup returns CDR1 MNHEY and CDR2 SVGAGI. This CDR3 reads CASSLSSGSADTQHL. CDR3 nucleotides: TGTGCCAGCAGTTTGTCTAGCGGGAGTGCAGATACGCAGCATTTA.

The chain uses TRBV27 and TRBJ1-5; D is possibly TRBD1 (5 bases). This CDR3 region has 13 residues. Trimming pared 5 bases from V and 5 bases from J, leaving 10 bases between. Germline-derived CDR1 and CDR2 are MNHEY and SMNVEV (reference sequence). CDR3 sequence: CASSPTGYQPQHF. The CDR3 DNA sequence: TGTGCCAGCAGTCCTACAGGTTATCAGCCCCAGCATTTT.

This chain links TRBV9 with TRBJ1-2; 9 bases fit TRBD1. The CDR3 sequence is 15 residues long. The germline CDR1 and CDR2 sequences are SGDLS and YYNGEE. Trimming took 3 bases from V and 2 from J; bases not matched to a gene: 5. The CDR3 loop reads CASSEGGTGNYGYTF. For the CDR3, the DNA is TGTGCCAGCAGCGAGGGGGGGACAGGGAACTATGGCTACACCTTC. The variable domain in full, completed from reference TRBV9 and TRBJ1-2, reads DSGVTQTPKHLITATGQRVTLRCSPRSGDLSVYWYQQSLDQGLQFLIQYYNGEERAKGNILERFSAQQFPDLHSELNLSSLELGDSALYFCASSEGGTGNYGYTFGSGTRLTVV.

The V call is TRBV19, the J call TRBJ1-1; possibly TRBD1 for D (5 bases). Between the trimmed V and J ends, which lost 3 bases and 1 base, there was a span of 9 bases. Germline V gene sequence: CDR1 LNHDA, CDR2 SQIVND (reference sequence). The CDR3 consists of 14 residues. CDR3 residues: CASSMGQTNTEAFF. CDR3 sequence (DNA): TGTGCCAGTAGTATGGGGCAGACGAACACTGAAGCTTTCTTT.

As DNA, the CDR3 is TGTGCCGGATCGACAGGGTTGAACACTGAAGCTTTCTTT. Translation: CAGSTGLNTEAFF. V and J are TRBV5-4 and TRBJ1-1, with 7 positions matching TRBD1. Germline CDR1 reads SGHNT; CDR2 reads YYREEE (reference sequence). The J segment lost 0 bases and the V segment lost 10 bases, leaving 6 bases of the junction unmatched. The CDR3 sequence is 13 residues long. The entire variable domain, with the rest obtained from reference TRBV5-4 and TRBJ1-1, is as follows: ETGVTQSPTHLIKTRGQQVTLRCSSQSGHNTVSWYQQALGQGPQFIFQYYREEENGRGNFPPRFSGLQFPNYSSELNVNALELDDSALYLCAGSTGLNTEAFFGQGTRLTVV.

A few counts support this clone. This chain links TRBV5-1 with TRBJ2-3; D not certain. The CDR3 is made up of 16 amino acids. Trimming shortened V by 5 bases and J by 0 bases, and 16 bases separated the two germline ends. Germline V gene lookup returns CDR1 SGHRS and CDR2 YFSETQ. The chain's CDR3 is CASRVWAGASTDTQYF. Here the CDR3 DNA reads TGCGCCAGCAGGGTCTGGGCAGGCGCTAGCACAGATACGCAGTATTTT.

The chain links TRBV6-5 to TRBJ1-5, with TRBD1 as a possible D gene (6 bases). The germline V and J ends were trimmed by 3 bases and 4 bases, with 13 bases remaining between them. CDR3 length equals 15 residues. CDR1 and CDR2 (germline): MNHEY, SVGAGI. CDR3 sequence: CASSYRSGENQPQHF. The DNA for the CDR3 is TGTGCCAGCAGTTATAGGTCAGGGGAAAATCAGCCCCAGCATTTT.

This clone has only a few counts. The chain links TRBV28 to TRBJ2-3; D not certain. The V gene lost 3 bases and the J gene lost 2 bases, with 9 bases spanning the gap. Germline V CDR1 and CDR2: MDHEN, SYDVKM. The CDR3 runs 14 residues. The CDR3 region is CASSFRSYTDTQYF. The CDR3 DNA is TGTGCCAGCAGTTTTAGGAGTTACACAGATACGCAGTATTTT.

This chain uses TRBV27 with TRBJ2-3, with 9 bases matching TRBD1. The CDR3 is made up of 16 amino acids. After removal of 0 bases from V and 3 bases from J, the junction contained 4 bases not matched to a gene. In germline, CDR1 is MNHEY, CDR2 SMNVEV (reference sequence). CDR3 amino acids: CASSLSSTGGTDTQYF. The CDR3 DNA reads as TGTGCCAGCAGTTTATCGTCGACAGGGGGGACAGATACGCAGTATTTT.

The V and J genes are TRBV5-6 and TRBJ2-7; the match to TRBD1 covers 7 bases. The V gene end was trimmed by 0 bases and the J gene end by 4 bases; junction bases not matched to a gene: 10. The CDR3 totals 16 residues. From germline, CDR1 is SGHDT and CDR2 YYEEEE. As DNA, the CDR3 is TGTGCCAGCAGCTTGGCCAAACGACAGGGTTGGTACGAGCAGTACTTC. It specifies CASSLAKRQGWYEQYF.

The rearrangement links TRBV5-6 to TRBJ2-5, with TRBD1 matching 7 bases. CDR3 length equals 13 residues. V lost 6 bases and J lost 4; bases outside the gene matches: 6. Germline loops: CDR1 SGHDT, CDR2 YYEEEE. CDR3 in DNA: TGTGCCAGCAACCTCAGGACAGGAGAGACCCAGTACTTC. Residues: CASNLRTGETQYF.